This TCR beta chain was documented in a study of blood T cell repertoires in COVID-19. On the study more broadly: Among Cohort 3 donors, those recovered had two negative PCRs, clearance, or symptom resolution. Specimens from acute and convalescent COVID-19 originated in the United States, Italy and Spain. PBMCs, B-cell-depleted T cells, or T cells provided the cDNA or gDNA that made up the material.

Under the authors' procedure: By means of reference gene primer amplification, nucleated cell counts were estimated. Method: immunoSEQ multiplex PCR; TCRdb's copy keeps in-frame clones and lacks some. D and trimming were read from the DNA, whereas the V and J calls and clone size are those reported in that table. The sample lists under 150,000 clones, approximately 84% occurring once. The germline V gene encodes CDR1 KGHSH and CDR2 LQKENI. Trimming shortened V by 4 bases and J by 2 bases, and 12 bases separated the two germline ends. CDR3 length: 15 amino acids. This chain joins TRBV18 and TRBJ1-5, with D maybe TRBD1 (6 bases). This clonotype originated in a man in his fifties or sixties in a cohort exposed to, infected with or recovered from COVID-19 (not recorded which). Input material: PBMCs or T cells enriched from blood (not recorded which). The CDR3 sequence is CASSRGGGGNQPQHF. The CDR3 DNA is TGTGCCAGCTCACGTGGGGGGGGCGGCAATCAGCCCCAGCATTTT.